In this sample, the clone carrying this TCR beta chain turned up a few times. Profiling relied on immunoSEQ multiplex PCR, and the TCRdb table lists in-frame clones only, not all of them. The table shows tens of thousands of clones, with 71% occurring only once. Trimming took off 5 bases at V and 4 bases at J, with 12 bases between the two ends. Germline V lookup: CDR1 LNHDA, CDR2 SQIVND (reference sequence). The CDR3 runs 13 residues. This entry belongs to a study of cytotoxic CD8 clonotypes in ibrutinib-treated CLL. Material: PBMCs, obtained at disease progression, from a patient treated with ibrutinib. The chain recombines TRBV19 with TRBJ2-7; TRBD2 is a possible D gene (6 bases). This clonotype originated in a human donor with chronic lymphocytic leukemia. The CDR3 DNA reads TGTGCCAGTAGTGGGGGGAAATTTTACGAGCAGTACTTC. This translates into CASSGGKFYEQYF.